A selection of T cell receptor beta chains follows, all from one sample in a study of T cells after yellow fever vaccination. In TCRdb, the 5' RACE reads were re-called with MiXCR into one record per CDR3 protein. Among 300,000 to 450,000 distinct CDR3 sequences listed, under 7.5% were seen once. The sample here was PBMCs, taken 5 days after the yellow fever booster vaccination. These receptors were collected from a man under 40 who received the YFV17D yellow fever vaccine. Both conserved end residues are part of each CDR3. A D gene is named only where the DNA matches it firmly. Size values are once, few and many counts, or a class for expanded clones, and some rows have none.

len: 16
d_gene: NA
abundance: few
v_gene: TRBV27
j_gene: TRBJ2-2
CDR3aa: CASTEFAGAGTGELFF
CDR3nt: TGTGCCAGCACAGAGTTCGCGGGGGCGGGCACCGGGGAGCTGTTTTTT

len: 14
d_gene: TRBD1
abundance: NA
v_gene: TRBV20-1
j_gene: TRBJ2-7
CDR3aa: CSARARTGSYEQYF
CDR3nt: TGCAGTGCTAGAGCTAGGACAGGATCCTACGAGCAGTACTTC

len: 13
d_gene: NA
abundance: NA
v_gene: TRBV20-1
j_gene: TRBJ1-5
CDR3aa: CSALRAQNQPQHF
CDR3nt: TGCAGTGCCCTCCGGGCCCAAAATCAGCCCCAGCATTTT

len: 16
d_gene: TRBD1
abundance: NA
v_gene: TRBV7-9
j_gene: TRBJ2-4
CDR3aa: CASHTGTDLAKNIQYF
CDR3nt: TGTGCCAGCCATACCGGGACAGATCTAGCCAAAAACATTCAGTACTTC

len: 14
d_gene: NA
abundance: few
v_gene: TRBV20-1
j_gene: TRBJ2-2
CDR3aa: CSARVGQGGGELFF
CDR3nt: TGCAGTGCTAGAGTCGGTCAGGGAGGCGGGGAGCTGTTTTTT

len: 13
d_gene: NA
abundance: NA
v_gene: TRBV15
j_gene: TRBJ2-7
CDR3aa: CATSKDSDYEQYF
CDR3nt: TGTGCCACCAGTAAGGACAGTGACTACGAGCAGTACTTC

len: 15
d_gene: NA
abundance: NA
v_gene: TRBV3-1
j_gene: TRBJ2-1
CDR3aa: CASSHTAESYNEQFF
CDR3nt: TGTGCCAGCAGCCATACCGCGGAGTCCTACAATGAGCAGTTCTTC

len: 17
d_gene: TRBD1
abundance: few
v_gene: TRBV3-1
j_gene: TRBJ1-1
CDR3aa: CASSPRTGRAMGTEAFF
CDR3nt: TGTGCCAGCAGCCCCCGGACAGGGAGGGCTATGGGCACTGAAGCTTTCTTT

len: 14
d_gene: NA
abundance: few
v_gene: TRBV20-1
j_gene: TRBJ2-3
CDR3aa: CSARAERGTDTQYF
CDR3nt: TGCAGTGCTAGAGCCGAGCGGGGCACAGATACGCAGTATTTT

len: 13
d_gene: NA
abundance: many
v_gene: TRBV6-6
j_gene: TRBJ2-7
CDR3aa: CASSYEVAYEQYF
CDR3nt: TGTGCCAGCAGTTACGAAGTAGCTTACGAGCAGTACTTC

len: 14
d_gene: TRBD2
abundance: NA
v_gene: TRBV5-5
j_gene: TRBJ2-3
CDR3aa: CASMRTSGTDTQYF
CDR3nt: TGTGCCAGCATGCGGACTAGCGGGACAGATACGCAGTATTTT

len: 16
d_gene: TRBD1
abundance: few
v_gene: TRBV18
j_gene: TRBJ2-1
CDR3aa: CASSPRPDRGSNEQFF
CDR3nt: TGTGCCAGCTCACCACGCCCGGACAGGGGGTCCAATGAGCAGTTCTTC

len: 14
d_gene: NA
abundance: NA
v_gene: TRBV6-1
j_gene: TRBJ2-6
CDR3aa: CASRGSTGANVLTF
CDR3nt: TGTGCCAGCAGGGGATCCACGGGGGCCAACGTCCTGACTTTC

len: 16
d_gene: NA
abundance: few
v_gene: TRBV5-6
j_gene: TRBJ2-1
CDR3aa: CASSGPTISSYNEQFF
CDR3nt: TGTGCCAGCAGTGGCCCCACTATTAGCTCCTACAATGAGCAGTTCTTC

len: 17
d_gene: TRBD2
abundance: few
v_gene: TRBV27
j_gene: TRBJ2-7
CDR3aa: CASSLASGRGLSYEQYF
CDR3nt: TGTGCCAGCAGTTTGGCTAGCGGGAGAGGGCTCTCCTACGAGCAGTACTTC

len: 14
d_gene: TRBD1
abundance: many
v_gene: TRBV29-1
j_gene: TRBJ2-7
CDR3aa: CSVSGTASPYEQYF
CDR3nt: TGCAGCGTATCCGGGACAGCAAGCCCCTACGAGCAGTACTTC

len: 13
d_gene: NA
abundance: NA
v_gene: TRBV10-3
j_gene: TRBJ2-1
CDR3aa: CAIGDSGYNEQFF
CDR3nt: TGTGCCATCGGGGATAGCGGCTACAATGAGCAGTTCTTC

len: 14
d_gene: TRBD2
abundance: many
v_gene: TRBV20-1
j_gene: TRBJ2-7
CDR3aa: CIPSEIAGWYEQYF
CDR3nt: TGCATCCCCTCGGAGATAGCGGGATGGTACGAGCAGTACTTC

len: 13
d_gene: NA
abundance: few
v_gene: TRBV18
j_gene: TRBJ1-1
CDR3aa: CASSPAGTAEAFF
CDR3nt: TGTGCCAGCTCACCGGCGGGGACCGCTGAAGCTTTCTTT

len: 15
d_gene: TRBD2
abundance: few
v_gene: TRBV7-6
j_gene: TRBJ2-1
CDR3aa: CASTRLAGGLVEQFF
CDR3nt: TGTGCCAGCACACGACTAGCGGGAGGCCTGGTGGAGCAGTTCTTC

len: 14
d_gene: TRBD2
abundance: many
v_gene: TRBV28
j_gene: TRBJ2-5
CDR3aa: CASSPGLAIQTQYF
CDR3nt: TGTGCCAGCAGCCCCGGACTAGCTATACAGACCCAGTACTTC

len: 14
d_gene: NA
abundance: few
v_gene: TRBV5-1
j_gene: TRBJ2-7
CDR3aa: CASSLYTSSYEQYF
CDR3nt: TGCGCCAGCAGCTTATACACCAGCTCCTACGAGCAGTACTTC

len: 19
d_gene: TRBD2
abundance: NA
v_gene: TRBV3-1
j_gene: TRBJ2-1
CDR3aa: CASCQDRSGREGLGNEQFF
CDR3nt: TGTGCCAGCTGCCAAGATCGATCGGGACGGGAGGGCCTAGGCAATGAGCAGTTCTTC

len: 14
d_gene: NA
abundance: NA
v_gene: TRBV7-3
j_gene: TRBJ1-1
CDR3aa: CASSSRGENTEAFF
CDR3nt: TGTGCCAGCAGCTCCCGGGGAGAGAACACTGAAGCTTTCTTT

len: 14
d_gene: TRBD1
abundance: NA
v_gene: TRBV27
j_gene: TRBJ1-2
CDR3aa: CASSSGGGDYGYTF
CDR3nt: TGTGCCAGCAGTTCAGGGGGAGGTGACTATGGCTACACCTTC

len: 17
d_gene: TRBD2
abundance: NA
v_gene: TRBV18
j_gene: TRBJ2-7
CDR3aa: CASSNSVGGRASGEQYF
CDR3nt: TGTGCCAGCTCAAACTCGGTAGGCGGGAGGGCCTCGGGCGAGCAGTACTTC

len: 13
d_gene: NA
abundance: many
v_gene: TRBV20-1
j_gene: TRBJ2-3
CDR3aa: CSADDGPTDTQYF
CDR3nt: TGCAGTGCGGACGACGGCCCCACAGATACGCAGTATTTT

len: 22
d_gene: TRBD2
abundance: NA
v_gene: TRBV14
j_gene: TRBJ2-1
CDR3aa: CASSQDLTLAGVGRSSYNEQFF
CDR3nt: TGTGCCAGCAGCCAAGATCTCACGCTAGCGGGCGTAGGTAGGAGCTCCTACAATGAGCAGTTCTTC

len: 17
d_gene: TRBD1
abundance: few
v_gene: TRBV4-3
j_gene: TRBJ1-3
CDR3aa: CASSQEQGANAGNTIYF
CDR3nt: TGCGCCAGCAGCCAGGAACAGGGGGCGAATGCTGGAAACACCATATATTTT

len: 20
d_gene: TRBD2
abundance: NA
v_gene: TRBV28
j_gene: TRBJ2-1
CDR3aa: CASSLFLGLAGGELGNEQFF
CDR3nt: TGTGCCAGCAGTTTATTTCTGGGACTAGCGGGAGGGGAACTGGGGAATGAGCAGTTCTTC

len: 13
d_gene: NA
abundance: few
v_gene: TRBV7-9
j_gene: TRBJ2-3
CDR3aa: CASTLQTTDTQYF
CDR3nt: TGTGCCAGCACACTTCAGACCACAGATACGCAGTATTTT

len: 12
d_gene: NA
abundance: many
v_gene: TRBV28
j_gene: TRBJ2-2
CDR3aa: CASSTRTGELFF
CDR3nt: TGTGCCAGCAGTACTCGTACCGGGGAGCTGTTTTTT

len: 17
d_gene: TRBD2
abundance: many
v_gene: TRBV6-5
j_gene: TRBJ2-1
CDR3aa: CASSYPRGVAGDNEQFF
CDR3nt: TGTGCCAGCAGTTACCCCCGAGGAGTAGCGGGGGACAATGAGCAGTTCTTC

len: 12
d_gene: NA
abundance: few
v_gene: TRBV20-1
j_gene: TRBJ2-7
CDR3aa: CSAYKSGSEQYF
CDR3nt: TGCAGTGCTTACAAATCCGGTTCCGAGCAGTACTTC

len: 14
d_gene: NA
abundance: few
v_gene: TRBV3-1
j_gene: TRBJ2-7
CDR3aa: CASSPPTGTYEQYF
CDR3nt: TGTGCCAGCAGCCCGCCCACAGGTACCTACGAGCAGTACTTC

len: 12
d_gene: NA
abundance: NA
v_gene: TRBV12-3/TRBV12-4
j_gene: TRBJ2-4
CDR3aa: CASSQGGNIQYF
CDR3nt: TGTGCCAGTTCCCAGGGGGGGAACATTCAGTACTTC

len: 16
d_gene: TRBD2
abundance: NA
v_gene: TRBV7-3
j_gene: TRBJ2-2
CDR3aa: CASSPGTSGRAGELFF
CDR3nt: TGTGCCAGCAGCCCCGGGACTAGCGGGAGGGCCGGGGAGCTGTTTTTT

len: 15
d_gene: TRBD1
abundance: many
v_gene: TRBV19
j_gene: TRBJ2-7
CDR3aa: CASSVAGTDFYEQYF
CDR3nt: TGTGCCAGTAGCGTAGCCGGGACAGATTTTTACGAGCAGTACTTC

len: 14
d_gene: NA
abundance: many
v_gene: TRBV7-2
j_gene: TRBJ2-3
CDR3aa: CASSSPTGKGAQYF
CDR3nt: TGTGCCAGCAGCTCGCCCACTGGGAAGGGGGCGCAGTATTTT

len: 16
d_gene: NA
abundance: NA
v_gene: TRBV7-2
j_gene: TRBJ2-2
CDR3aa: CASSLFPRTNTGELFF
CDR3nt: TGTGCCAGCAGCTTATTTCCCAGAACGAACACCGGGGAGCTGTTTTTT

len: 14
d_gene: NA
abundance: few
v_gene: TRBV7-9
j_gene: TRBJ2-5
CDR3aa: CASQAASLQETQYF
CDR3nt: TGTGCCAGCCAGGCCGCTAGTTTGCAGGAGACCCAGTACTTC